This TCR beta chain was found in a study of blood T cell repertoires in COVID-19. At the level of the study: Italy, Spain and the United States were the sources of the convalescent and acute COVID-19 samples.

This table comes from immunoSEQ multiplex PCR, and its TCRdb copy is limited to in-frame clones, with some not included. The sample lists around 170,000 clones, about nine tenths occurring once. In germline, CDR1 is MNHEY, CDR2 SMNVEV (reference sequence). After removal of 3 bases from V and 3 bases from J, the junction contained 4 bases not matched to a gene. The CDR3 is 14 residues long. The V gene is TRBV27, the J gene TRBJ2-7, with TRBD1 identical over 8 bases. The receptor's source is a man aged 18-30 years who had recovered from COVID-19. The sample taken for sequencing was peripheral blood. The CDR3 region is CASSFAGGGYEQYF. The CDR3 DNA sequence: TGTGCCAGCAGTTTTGCAGGGGGCGGCTACGAGCAGTACTTC.